The sequence of this TCR beta chain was determined in a study of CD8 T cells in ankylosing spondylitis. General study findings and limits: Blood from ankylosing spondylitis patients appeared to carry a characteristic roughly 8-variant TCR beta motif. Significant enrichment of disease-linked clones was reportedly seen in matched ankylosing spondylitis synovial fluid. Some motif variants were previously reported in reactive arthritis synovial fluid and blood.

Using quantitative 5'-RACE with molecular barcodes, the authors made TCR beta libraries. TCRdb ran MiXCR on the 5' RACE reads and lists one entry per CDR3 protein. The sample holds roughly 670,000 distinct CDR3 sequences, under 20% seen once. CDR3 size: 13 residues. J was trimmed by 7 bases and V by 4 bases; bases with no gene match: 5. A word on this clonotype: What it binds is unknown.

The chain couples TRBV12-3 or TRBV12-4 to TRBJ2-5; 8 nucleotides line up with TRBD2. The receptor was isolated from a male donor with ankylosing spondylitis. Specimen: blood, either unsorted or a sorted T cell fraction (not recorded which). The DNA for the CDR3 is TGTGCCAGCAGTTACGGGGGGGGGACGACCCAGTACTTC. It translates to CASSYGGGTTQYF.